This is a list of T cell receptor beta chains from one sample in a study of chemoradiotherapy in HPV16-positive cancers. The repertoire was sequenced with immunoSEQ multiplex PCR; TCRdb's copy has only in-frame clones and lacks some. Of approximately 30,000 clones detected, approximately 88% appear once; the ten largest clones hold about 5%. The sequenced sample was blood, obtained from a patient who underwent chemoradiotherapy. These receptors were taken from a human donor with HPV-associated anogenital cancer. Each CDR3 is given with its conserved first and last residue. D genes are given only for firm matches. Size values are once, few and many counts, or a class for expanded clones, and some rows have none.

J | D | size | V | DNA | CDR3
TRBJ2-3 | . | . | TRBV9 | TGTGCCAGCAGCGTAGTGGCAGGGCCCGCTAGCACAGATACGCAGTATTTT | CASSVVAGPASTDTQYF
TRBJ2-1 | TRBD1 | . | TRBV7-8 | TGTGCCAGCAGCGCCCAGGGACAGCCCCACAATGAGCAGTTCTTC | CASSAQGQPHNEQFF
TRBJ2-7 | . | . | TRBV28 | TGTGCCAGCAGGAAGACAGTTGTGCAGTACTTC | CASRKTVVQYF
TRBJ2-1 | . | . | TRBV10-3 | TGTGCCATCAGTGACAGGGGTTTGAGCTCCTACAATGAGCAGTTCTTC | CAISDRGLSSYNEQFF
TRBJ1-1 | . | few | TRBV13 | TGTGCCAGCTTAGTACAGACTGAGGCCCCTGAAGCTTTCTTT | CASLVQTEAPEAFF
TRBJ1-5 | . | . | TRBV10-2 | TGCGCCAGCAGTGACTCCGGGGGGTTGTGGCAGCCCCAGCATTTT | CASSDSGGLWQPQHF
TRBJ2-4 | TRBD2 | . | TRBV19 | TGTGCCAGTAGTATAATAGCGGGGCTAGCCAAAAACATTCAGTACTTC | CASSIIAGLAKNIQYF
TRBJ2-3 | TRBD1 | . | TRBV11-2 | TGTGCCAGCAGCTCGACAGGGGGTAGCACAGATACGCAGTATTTT | CASSSTGGSTDTQYF
TRBJ1-2 | . | once | TRBV7-9 | TGTGCCAGCAGCCAAGACAGTTATGGCTACACCTTC | CASSQDSYGYTF
TRBJ2-1 | TRBD2 | . | TRBV6-1 | TGTGCCAGCAGTGACAGGGGAGCGGGAGGGCCCGATGAGCAGTTCTTC | CASSDRGAGGPDEQFF
TRBJ1-2 | . | . | TRBV6-6 | TGTGCCAGCAGTTACGGTGGTGGGGAGCGTCAAGGCTACACCTTC | CASSYGGGERQGYTF
TRBJ2-3 | TRBD2 | few | TRBV29-1 | TGCAGCGTACTAGCGGGAGTCACAGATACGCAGTATTTT | CSVLAGVTDTQYF
TRBJ2-7 | . | . | TRBV7-3 | TGTGCCAGCAGCCTTGGGACGGCCGGAGAGCAGTACTTC | CASSLGTAGEQYF
TRBJ2-5 | . | . | TRBV10-3 | TGTGCCATCAGTGTGGGAACAGACCAAGAGACCCAGTACTTC | CAISVGTDQETQYF
TRBJ1-2 | . | few | TRBV19 | TGTGCCAGTAGTTTAAGCTATGGCTACACCTTC | CASSLSYGYTF
TRBJ2-3 | TRBD2 | . | TRBV4-1 | TGCGCCAGCAGCGGGAGGGCCCCCAGCGATACGCAGTATTTT | CASSGRAPSDTQYF
TRBJ1-6 | TRBD1 | . | TRBV30 | TGTGCCTTGGGACAGGGGGATAATTCACCCCTCCACTTT | CALGQGDNSPLHF
TRBJ2-7 | . | . | TRBV7-5 | TGTGCCGGCCAGACAGAGAGCTCCTACGAGCAGTACTTC | CAGQTESSYEQYF
TRBJ2-7 | . | few | TRBV11-2 | TGTGCCAGCAGCTCCCAGGTGGGCGTTCAGTACGAGCAGTACTTC | CASSSQVGVQYEQYF
TRBJ1-1 | TRBD1 | . | TRBV19 | TGTGCCAGTAGCCGCCCGGTTGGACAGGGGGGGAACACTGAAGCTTTCTTT | CASSRPVGQGGNTEAFF